The 17 T cell receptor beta chains below all came from one sample that was sequenced in a study of cytomegalovirus exposure and HLA in healthy donors (dated by TCRdb to 2016 to 2017). The library was generated by the immunoSEQ multiplex PCR assay. For the multiplex PCR, a mixture combining 60 forward primers for TCR Vbeta segments and 13 reverse primers for TCR Jbeta segments was used. The table was pulled from immuneACCESS by TCRdb, which kept in-frame rearrangements only. Such tables lose some clones; where checked, under half of the loss comes from unresolved V genes, and the rest has no known cause. Recorded for this sample are some 170,000 clones; around 79% of them occurred a single time. Of the sample, more than 3.5% falls within the top ten clones. Sequenced material: PBMCs. The receptors shown here come from a man aged 35 to 55 in good health and CMV-seronegative.

This chain uses TRBV9 with TRBJ2-7; D gene uncertain. V gave up 0 bases and J gave up 7 bases, with 14 bases separating them. CDR1 SGDLS and CDR2 YYNGEE come from the germline V gene. The CDR3 sequence is 14 residues long. CDR3 nucleotide sequence: TGTGCCAGCAGCGTAGCCGATCTGGCGGTAGAGCAGTACTTC. This sequence encodes CASSVADLAVEQYF.

As concerns this clone: This specimen includes other DNA sequences encoding the same CDR3. The chain has TRBV5-4 and TRBJ2-7; 7 bases are shared with TRBD2. CDR3 length equals 12 residues. Germline V lookup: CDR1 SGHNT, CDR2 YYREEE (reference sequence). Trimming cost V 0 bases and J 6 bases; bases outside gene matches: 0. Written as DNA, the CDR3 is TGTGCCAGCAGCTTGGGCGGGGGCGAGCAGTACTTC. Translation: CASSLGGGEQYF.

V and J are TRBV6-6 and TRBJ2-3, with a weak D call TRBD1 (6 bases). Trimming cost V 3 bases and J 3 bases, with 10 bases left between them. The CDR3 runs to 14 residues. CDR1 is MNHNY and CDR2 is SVGAGI in the germline V gene (reference sequence). CDR3 sequence: CASSYRTATDTQYF. In DNA, the CDR3 is TGTGCCAGCAGTTATAGGACAGCTACAGATACGCAGTATTTT.

This rearrangement joins TRBV14 to TRBJ1-1; D may be TRBD1 (5 bases). This CDR3 has 15 amino acids. Germline V gives CDR1 SGHDN, CDR2 FVKESK. The V end was cut by 1 base, the J end by 0 bases, with 9 bases between. Here the CDR3 reads CASSQVRQLNTEAFF. The CDR3 DNA sequence: TGTGCCAGCAGCCAAGTCCGACAGCTGAACACTGAAGCTTTCTTT.

The chain couples TRBV19 to TRBJ1-4; D unresolved. Trimming removed 7 bases from V and 0 bases from J, with 6 bases in between. CDR3 length: 13 residues. Germline V lookup: CDR1 LNHDA, CDR2 SQIVND (reference sequence). The CDR3 DNA is TGTGCCAGTACCGCGACAACTAATGAAAAACTGTTTTTT. This encodes CASTATTNEKLFF. The full variable domain, completed using reference TRBV19 and TRBJ1-4, is DGGITQSPKYLFRKEGQNVTLSCEQNLNHDAMYWYRQDPGQGLRLIYYSQIVNDFQKGDIAEGYSVSREKKESFPLTVTSAQKNPTAFYLCASTATTNEKLFFGSGTQLSVL.

The V gene is TRBV7-9, the J gene TRBJ1-1; D possibly corresponds to TRBD1 (5 bases). Germline V gene data show CDR1 as SEHNR and CDR2 as FQNEAQ (reference sequence). There are 13 residues in the CDR3. Trimming shortened V by 2 bases and J by 4 bases, and 8 bases separated the two germline ends. The CDR3 DNA is TGTGCCAGCAGCTTATCTGGGGCCACTGAAGCTTTCTTT. The encoded protein is CASSLSGATEAFF.

This chain uses TRBV4-3 with TRBJ2-2; unclear D gene. This CDR3 has 15 amino acids. V was clipped by 0 bases and J by 6 bases, with 11 bases between them. CDR1 is LGHNA, CDR2 YSLEER, per germline. The CDR3 loop is CASSQEGKVPGELFF. DNA for the CDR3: TGCGCCAGCAGCCAAGAGGGCAAGGTTCCCGGGGAGCTGTTTTTT.

The rearrangement joins TRBV5-4 to TRBJ1-1; D is unresolved. In germline, CDR1 is SGHNT, CDR2 YYREEE (reference sequence). V gave up 4 bases and J gave up 0 bases, with 13 bases separating them. This CDR3 region has 15 residues. The CDR3 coding sequence is TGTGCCAGCAGCCGAGGGCAGGTGATGAACACTGAAGCTTTCTTT. It yields the protein CASSRGQVMNTEAFF.

This clone was counted a few times. CDR3 residues: CASSLMVSSYNEQFF. As DNA, the CDR3 is TGTGCCAGCAGCTTAATGGTCAGCTCCTACAATGAGCAGTTCTTC. The chain employs TRBV7-3 and TRBJ2-1; D gene ambiguous. V gave up 1 base and J gave up 0 bases, with 7 bases separating them. The CDR3 spans 15 residues. The germline V gene has CDR1 SGHTA and CDR2 FQGTGA.

The CDR3 loop reads CASSQGHGGRATEAFF. For the CDR3, the DNA is TGTGCCAGCAGCCAAGGGCACGGGGGAAGGGCCACTGAAGCTTTCTTT. The chain is built from TRBV14 and TRBJ1-1; maybe TRBD1 (5 bases). V was shortened by 1 base and J by 4 bases, with 16 bases between the two germline ends. Germline CDR1 and CDR2: SGHDN and FVKESK. The CDR3 loop spans 16 amino acids.

The V call is TRBV6-5, the J call TRBJ2-1; 8 nucleotides align to TRBD2. The CDR3 has 16 residues. V shed 4 bases, J shed 1 base, and the junction held 6 bases outside the gene matches. The V gene's germline CDR1 is MNHEY and CDR2 SVGAGI. CDR3 region: CASSSRTSNSYNEQFF. CDR3 DNA: TGTGCCAGCAGTTCGCGGACTAGCAATTCCTACAATGAGCAGTTCTTC.

The chain uses TRBV27 and TRBJ2-1; no definite D call. Trimming took 3 bases from V and 0 from J, leaving 6 bases between them. Germline CDR1 is MNHEY and CDR2 is SMNVEV (reference sequence). The CDR3 loop spans 14 amino acids. The CDR3 sequence is CASSFSGSYNEQFF. CDR3 bases: TGTGCCAGCAGTTTCTCCGGCTCCTACAATGAGCAGTTCTTC.

The chain carries TRBV19 and TRBJ1-3, with 7 bases lining up with TRBD1. This CDR3 contains 16 residues. V gave up 3 bases and J gave up 1 base; unmatched junction bases: 6. CDR1 LNHDA and CDR2 SQIVND come from the germline V gene (reference sequence). This CDR3 reads CASSITGAPSGNTIYF. As DNA, the CDR3 is TGTGCCAGTAGTATTACAGGGGCACCATCTGGAAACACCATATATTTT.

The CDR3, as DNA: TGTGCCTGGGCTTCGGGGGGTATGAATGAGCAGTTCTTC. Protein: CAWASGGMNEQFF. V is TRBV30 and J is TRBJ2-1; TRBD2 matches at 7 bases. V shed 5 bases and J 7 bases; nucleotides not matched to a gene: 8. The CDR3 has 13 amino acids. Germline V gene data show CDR1 as GTSNPN and CDR2 as SVGIG (reference sequence).

In this sample, this clone turned up a few times. V is TRBV4-1 and J is TRBJ1-2, with D possibly being TRBD1 (6 bases). The V and J ends lost 5 bases and 2 bases respectively, with 12 bases between them. The germline V gene encodes CDR1 MGHRA and CDR2 YSYEKL. This CDR3 region has 14 residues. The CDR3 DNA reads as TGCGCCAGCAGCTCCCTGCAGGGGAACTATGGCTACACCTTC. Translated: CASSSLQGNYGYTF.

This clone was counted a few times. The chain employs TRBV5-1 and TRBJ2-3; D possibly corresponds to TRBD2 (6 bases). This CDR3 contains 13 residues. CDR1 and CDR2 from the germline V gene are SGHRS and YFSETQ. Trimming cost V 3 bases and J 3 bases, with 8 bases left between them. DNA of the CDR3: TGCGCCAGCAGCTCCCTAGCGACAGATACGCAGTATTTT. Translation: CASSSLATDTQYF.

The chain has TRBV30 and TRBJ2-7, with TRBD2 matching over 7 bases. Losses at the gene ends were 5 bases for V and 7 bases for J; bases not matched to a gene: 14. This CDR3 contains 14 residues. Looked up from germline, CDR1 is GTSNPN and CDR2 is SVGIG (reference sequence). In DNA, the CDR3 is TGTGCCTGGGGGGGGGACGCTAGTAACTCAGAGCAGTACTTC. Amino acid sequence: CAWGGDASNSEQYF.